Listed here are 30 T cell receptor beta chains from one sample, sequenced in a study of beta chain features in type 1 diabetes. Expressed TCRB transcripts got sequenced, as all isolated RNA was reverse transcribed. Profiling relied on immunoSEQ multiplex PCR, and the TCRdb table lists in-frame clones only, not all of them. The data contain about 150,000 clones, 7% to 10% of them singletons. Specimen: central memory CD4+ T cells from blood. The receptor set was obtained from a woman between 18 and 29 years old in good health.

The chain uses TRBV4-1 and TRBJ2-5; 13 bases are a match to TRBD2. From germline, CDR1 is MGHRA and CDR2 YSYEKL. Germline trimming cut 3 bases from V and 2 bases from J; bases unmatched to any gene: 6. This CDR3 spans 17 amino acids. DNA of the CDR3: TGCGCCAGCAGCCAGGGGGGACTAGCGGGACAACAAGAGACCCAGTACTTC. The encoded protein is CASSQGGLAGQQETQYF.

The V gene is TRBV29-1, the J gene TRBJ2-2; 7 nucleotides align to TRBD1. The V and J ends lost 7 bases and 3 bases, in that order; junction bases with no gene match: 11. The CDR3 has 15 residues. The germline V gene has CDR1 SQVTM and CDR2 ANQGSEA. The CDR3 region has the DNA TGCAGCGCGGCCCGAGACAGGGTGGACACCGGGGAGCTGTTTTTT. Residues: CSAARDRVDTGELFF.

The chain joins TRBV2 to TRBJ2-3; 7 nucleotides align to TRBD2. Germline V lookup: CDR1 SNHLY, CDR2 FYNNEI. V lost 8 bases to trimming and J lost 0 bases; unmatched junction nucleotides: 5. CDR3 length: 14 residues. The CDR3 DNA follows: TGTGCCAGCGGTTCTAGCGGTAGCACAGATACGCAGTATTTT. Its protein is CASGSSGSTDTQYF. The complete variable domain, with remaining parts taken from reference TRBV2 and TRBJ2-3, reads EPEVTQTPSHQVTQMGQEVILRCVPISNHLYFYWYRQILGQKVEFLVSFYNNEISEKSEIFDDQFSVERPDGSNFTLKIRSTKLEDSAMYFCASGSSGSTDTQYFGPGTRLTVL.

This clone was seen only a few times. This chain joins TRBV10-3 and TRBJ2-3, with 8 bases matching TRBD2. After removal of 10 bases from V and 3 bases from J, the junction contained 9 bases not matched to a gene. The germline V gene has CDR1 ENHRY and CDR2 SYGVKD. The CDR3 runs 14 residues. CDR3 sequence reads: CATQRGPETDTQYF. In DNA form, the CDR3 reads TGTGCCACCCAGCGGGGGCCGGAGACAGATACGCAGTATTTT.

The V call is TRBV5-1, the J call TRBJ1-5, with D possibly matching TRBD1 (5 bases). The CDR3 loop spans 16 amino acids. Germline CDR1 is SGHRS and CDR2 is YFSETQ. Trimming left V 0 bases short and J 0 bases short, with 10 bases between. CDR3 loop: CASSLGQGGSNQPQHF. The CDR3 DNA follows: TGCGCCAGCAGCTTGGGGCAGGGCGGTAGCAATCAGCCCCAGCATTTT.

This clone was detected a few times. The V gene is TRBV5-8, the J gene TRBJ2-1; a weak D match, TRBD2 (6 bases). This CDR3 has 13 amino acids. CDR1 SGHTS and CDR2 YDEGEE come from the germline V gene. The V gene lost 4 bases and the J gene lost 6 bases, with 11 bases spanning the gap. The CDR3 sequence is CASSSYGGNEQFF. The CDR3 coding sequence is TGTGCCAGCAGCAGCTACGGGGGCAATGAGCAGTTCTTC.

This clone was detected only a few times. CDR3 region: CASSREVSTEAFF. Here the CDR3 DNA reads TGTGCCAGCAGCCGGGAGGTGAGCACTGAAGCTTTCTTT. The chain employs TRBV5-6 and TRBJ1-1, with no clear D. Between the trimmed V and J ends, which lost 4 bases and 4 bases, there was a span of 11 bases. CDR1 and CDR2 from the germline V gene are SGHDT and YYEEEE. This CDR3 contains 13 residues. Complete variable domain (other parts from reference TRBV5-6 and TRBJ1-1): DAGVTQSPTHLIKTRGQQVTLRCSPKSGHDTVSWYQQALGQGPQFIFQYYEEEERQRGNFPDRFSGHQFPNYSSELNVNALLLGDSALYLCASSREVSTEAFFGQGTRLTVV.

The J gene is TRBJ2-7, the V gene TRBV18; 8 positions match TRBD2. CDR1 and CDR2 from the germline V gene are KGHSH and LQKENI. The CDR3 totals 14 residues. The trim removed 6 bases at V and 2 bases at J, leaving 6 bases unmatched. The CDR3 protein is CASSTIAGTYEQYF. DNA of the CDR3: TGTGCCAGCTCGACCATAGCGGGGACCTACGAGCAGTACTTC.

The genes are TRBV4-2 and TRBJ1-1, with TRBD1 as a possible D gene (6 bases). Between the trimmed V and J ends, which lost 0 bases and 11 bases, there was a span of 13 bases. CDR1 and CDR2 (germline): LGHNA, YNFKEQ. This CDR3 comprises 13 residues. In DNA form, the CDR3 reads TGTGCCAGCAGCCAAGACGAGCGTCAGGGGGCTTTCTTT. This sequence encodes CASSQDERQGAFF.

This clone was counted a few times. This chain uses TRBV5-1 with TRBJ1-2, with unresolved D. Germline lookup yields CDR1 SGHRS and CDR2 YFSETQ. This CDR3 comprises 14 residues. Trimming took off 0 bases at V and 0 bases at J, with 6 bases between the two ends. CDR3 amino acids: CASSLDRSNYGYTF. The CDR3 region has the DNA TGCGCCAGCAGCTTGGACAGATCTAACTATGGCTACACCTTC.

This clone was seen only a few times. This chain links TRBV7-2 with TRBJ2-5; D is possibly TRBD1 (6 bases). The CDR3 runs to 14 residues. Germline CDR1 reads SGHTA; CDR2 reads FQGNSA. The V end was cut by 3 bases, the J end by 2 bases, with 10 bases between. CDR3 bases: TGTGCCAGCAGCTTGGACAGCATTCAAGAGACCCAGTACTTC. Its protein product is CASSLDSIQETQYF.

The chain carries TRBV7-2 and TRBJ1-1; 10 nucleotides agree with TRBD1. The V segment lost 1 base and the J segment 4 bases; nucleotides outside the gene matches: 0. CDR1 and CDR2 (germline): SGHTA, FQGNSA. The CDR3 runs to 14 residues. The CDR3 DNA sequence: TGTGCCAGCAGCTTAGGACAGGGGGCCACTGAAGCTTTCTTT. It is translated as CASSLGQGATEAFF.

The sample holds a few counts of this clone. The chain couples TRBV30 to TRBJ2-2; 10 bases align to TRBD2. This CDR3 spans 15 amino acids. Germline lookup yields CDR1 GTSNPN and CDR2 SVGIG (reference sequence). V lost 5 bases and J lost 6; bases outside the gene matches: 9. This chain's CDR3 is CAWRLAGAAAGELFF. CDR3 nucleotides: TGTGCCTGGCGCCTAGCGGGAGCTGCCGCCGGGGAGCTGTTTTTT.

This clone was seen a few times. V gene TRBV7-6 combines with J gene TRBJ2-1, with D possibly TRBD1 on 6 matching bases. The germline V and J ends were trimmed by 0 bases and 10 bases, with 13 bases remaining between them. This CDR3 has 14 residues. In germline, CDR1 is SGHVS, CDR2 FNYEAQ. In nucleotides, the CDR3 is TGTGCCAGCAGCTTAGCTGGGACAACCGGAGAGCAGTTCTTC. This sequence encodes CASSLAGTTGEQFF.

This clone was detected only a few times. The gene calls are TRBV9 and TRBJ1-4; perhaps TRBD1 as D (6 bases). V lost 4 bases, J lost 8 bases, and 15 bases lay in between. In germline, CDR1 is SGDLS, CDR2 YYNGEE. The CDR3 consists of 14 residues. CDR3 DNA sequence: TGTGCCAGCAGCCGGGACAATCAAGGGGAAAAACTGTTTTTT. Its translation is CASSRDNQGEKLFF.

The gene calls are TRBV6-1 and TRBJ1-1, with D tentatively TRBD1 (6 bases). The V and J ends lost 5 bases and 0 bases respectively, with 13 bases between them. Germline CDR1 and CDR2: MNHNS and SASEGT. The CDR3 runs to 15 residues. The CDR3 here is CASSLNRELNTEAFF. Here the CDR3 DNA reads TGTGCCAGCAGTCTAAACAGGGAGTTGAACACTGAAGCTTTCTTT.

A few counts support this clone. J is TRBJ2-4 and V is TRBV4-3, with 9 bases fitting TRBD2. Germline loops: CDR1 LGHNA, CDR2 YSLEER. CDR3 length: 16 amino acids. The trim removed 4 bases at V and 6 bases at J, leaving 10 bases unmatched. The CDR3 is CASSLSGGPSGNIQYF. Written as DNA, the CDR3 is TGCGCCAGCAGCCTTAGCGGGGGACCTTCGGGAAACATTCAGTACTTC.

The chain recombines TRBV5-6 with TRBJ1-2, with D hard to call. There are 12 residues in the CDR3. Germline lookup yields CDR1 SGHDT and CDR2 YYEEEE. V was trimmed by 4 bases and J by 4 bases, leaving 8 bases between them. The chain's CDR3 is CASSLDSYGYTF. The DNA of the CDR3 is TGTGCCAGCAGCCTGGACTCCTATGGCTACACCTTC.

J is TRBJ2-2 and V is TRBV5-1; the match to TRBD2 covers 13 bases. Looked up from germline, CDR1 is SGHRS and CDR2 is YFSETQ. The CDR3 has 16 amino acids. Trimming cost V 1 base and J 5 bases; bases outside gene matches: 2. The CDR3 loop reads CASSLWTSGGTGELFF. CDR3 coding DNA: TGCGCCAGCAGCTTGTGGACTAGCGGGGGAACCGGGGAGCTGTTTTTT.

This clone has only a few counts. V and J are TRBV7-9 and TRBJ2-3; possibly TRBD1 for D (5 bases). The ends were cut back, 5 bases at V and 2 bases at J, with 11 bases in the middle. CDR1 is SEHNR, CDR2 FQNEAQ, per germline (reference sequence). CDR3 length: 14 residues. The CDR3 spells CASSETVTTDTQYF. The CDR3 bases are TGTGCCAGCAGCGAGACAGTGACCACAGATACGCAGTATTTT.

V gene TRBV25-1 combines with J gene TRBJ1-2, with no clear D. Deletions cut 2 bases from V and 4 bases from J, with 8 bases between. This CDR3 is 13 amino acids long. Germline lookup yields CDR1 MGHDK and CDR2 SYGVNS. CDR3 nucleotide sequence: TGTGCCAGCAGTGAAGGGCAGGCCTATGGCTACACCTTC. It specifies CASSEGQAYGYTF.

This clone was counted a few times. The V gene is TRBV18, the J gene TRBJ1-4, with 7 bases lining up with TRBD1. Per germline, CDR1 KGHSH and CDR2 LQKENI. There are 15 residues in the CDR3. The V gene end was trimmed by 5 bases and the J gene end by 8 bases; junction bases not matched to a gene: 11. CDR3 sequence reads: CASSTQGIHGEKLFF. CDR3 nucleotide sequence: TGTGCCAGCTCAACACAGGGGATTCATGGGGAAAAACTGTTTTTT.

CDR3 sequence reads: CASSSLQKRGFTDTQYF. DNA of the CDR3: TGTGCCAGCAGCTCCCTTCAAAAGCGGGGGTTCACAGATACGCAGTATTTT. V usage is TRBV7-2 and J usage is TRBJ2-3; 8 nucleotides agree with TRBD2. The CDR3 spans 17 residues. CDR1 is SGHTA, CDR2 FQGNSA, per germline. Trimming cost V 4 bases and J 2 bases; bases outside gene matches: 11.

The chain is built from TRBV11-2 and TRBJ2-5, with 8 bases aligning to TRBD1. The CDR3 has 16 amino acids. The germline gives CDR1 SGHAT, CDR2 FQNNGV. The junction had 9 bases not matched to a gene; V was cut back by 1 base and J by 5 bases. In DNA, the CDR3 is TGTGCCAGCAGCTTAGGGGCCACAGGGGGTCGGGAGACCCAGTACTTC. Residues: CASSLGATGGRETQYF.

This clone was detected only a few times. The genes are TRBV18 and TRBJ1-5; 8 nucleotides align to TRBD1. Germline trimming cut 6 bases from V and 5 bases from J; bases unmatched to any gene: 3. The CDR3 extends over 13 amino acids. CDR1 is KGHSH, CDR2 LQKENI, per germline. Written as DNA, the CDR3 is TGTGCCAGCTCGTCGGACAGGGATCAGCCCCAGCATTTT. Protein sequence: CASSSDRDQPQHF.

There are a few counts of this clone. The chain employs TRBV6-5 and TRBJ2-5; TRBD1 matches at 9 bases. In germline, CDR1 is MNHEY, CDR2 SVGAGI. The CDR3 spans 14 residues. Trimming cost V 7 bases and J 3 bases; bases outside gene matches: 6. CDR3 sequence reads: CASNTGGEEETQYF. For the CDR3, the DNA is TGTGCCAGCAATACAGGGGGCGAGGAAGAGACCCAGTACTTC.

The chain employs TRBV6-6 and TRBJ1-5; D is unclear. V lost 2 bases to trimming and J lost 2 bases, with 10 bases between them. Per germline, CDR1 MNHNY and CDR2 SVGAGI (reference sequence). CDR3 size: 15 residues. The CDR3 region has the DNA TGTGCCAGCAGTTACGCGGGGTTGGGCAATCAGCCCCAGCATTTT. It yields the protein CASSYAGLGNQPQHF.

The chain recombines TRBV18 with TRBJ2-7; 7 nucleotides agree with TRBD1. V trimming: 8 bases; J trimming: 4 bases; junction bases outside the gene matches: 11. The CDR3 runs 14 residues. The germline gives CDR1 KGHSH, CDR2 LQKENI. CDR3 sequence reads: CASASGQKSYEQYF. The CDR3 DNA reads as TGTGCCAGCGCTTCGGGACAGAAATCTTACGAGCAGTACTTC.

The chain combines TRBV30 with TRBJ2-5; D is ambiguous. Trimming removed 2 bases at V and 5 bases at J, with 12 bases between. Germline V lookup: CDR1 GTSNPN, CDR2 SVGIG (reference sequence). The CDR3 is 13 amino acids. The CDR3 region has the DNA TGTGCCTGGAGTTTCCGAGGTCCCGAGACCCAGTACTTC. It yields the protein CAWSFRGPETQYF. Variable domain in full (rest from reference TRBV30 and TRBJ2-5): SQTIHQWPATLVQPVGSPLSLECTVEGTSNPNLYWYRQAAGRGLQLLFYSVGIGQISSEVPQNLSASRPQDRQFILSSKKLLLSDSGFYLCAWSFRGPETQYFGPGTRLLVL.

The genes are TRBV30 and TRBJ2-5; 7 nucleotides align to TRBD1. The germline CDR1 and CDR2 sequences are GTSNPN and SVGIG (reference sequence). The V gene end was trimmed by 3 bases and the J gene end by 5 bases; junction bases not matched to a gene: 6. The CDR3 is 13 residues long. For the CDR3, the DNA is TGTGCCTGGAGCCTCTCCAGGGGGGAGACCCAGTACTTC. Translation gives CAWSLSRGETQYF.